The clone carrying this T cell receptor (beta chain) was recorded a few times. The target antigen is unknown. The data were taken from a study of response to subunit inactivated influenza vaccine. Broader study findings: Seasonal influenza vaccination, on each occasion, was suggested by the authors to recruit few new T cells.

This CDR3 spans 15 amino acids. The J segment lost 2 bases and the V segment lost 4 bases, leaving 8 bases of the junction unmatched. From germline, CDR1 is SGHTA and CDR2 FQGNSA. TCRdb re-called the RT-PCR reads with MiXCR, one entry per CDR3 protein. This sample carries 500,000 to 600,000 distinct CDR3 sequences, approximately 12% of them seen once, and the ten largest clones take 10%. The TCR originated in a man in his fifties who received an inactivated influenza vaccine. This chain joins TRBV7-2 and TRBJ2-7; 7 bases align to TRBD1. Source: PBMCs from blood, taken on the day of vaccination. The CDR3, as DNA: TGTGCCAGCAGCTACGGGGACAGAACCACCTACGAGCAGTACTTC. Translated, it gives CASSYGDRTTYEQYF. The whole variable domain, filled in from reference TRBV7-2 and TRBJ2-7, reads GAGVSQSPSNKVTEKGKDVELRCDPISGHTALYWYRQSLGQGLEFLIYFQGNSAPDKSGLPSDRFSAERTGGSVSTLTIQRTQQEDSAVYLCASSYGDRTTYEQYFGPGTRLTVT.